The clone carrying this TCR beta chain was counted a single time. Its antigen is not known. The assay was immunoSEQ multiplex PCR, and TCRdb's table has in-frame clones only and misses some. The profile shows 130,000 to 150,000 clones, about 91% of them singletons. This sample is part of a study of T cell responses to AZD1222 COVID-19 vaccine. Study-level results: A mostly white British donor set with more females was recruited, and clonal diversity was possibly underestimated.

Germline CDR1 is SGDLS and CDR2 is YYNGEE. Trimming took 4 bases from V and 3 from J; bases not matched to a gene: 8. CDR3 length: 15 residues. This TCR came from an adult in good health. The sample here was peripheral blood, taken on day 0 of AZD1222 vaccination. The genes are TRBV9 and TRBJ1-1; 8 nucleotides line up with TRBD1. CDR3 in amino acids: CASSNPQGADTEAFF. For the CDR3, the DNA is TGTGCCAGCAGCAATCCTCAGGGGGCTGACACTGAAGCTTTCTTT. The full variable domain, with the rest looked up from reference TRBV9 and TRBJ1-1, is DSGVTQTPKHLITATGQRVTLRCSPRSGDLSVYWYQQSLDQGLQFLIQYYNGEERAKGNILERFSAQQFPDLHSELNLSSLELGDSALYFCASSNPQGADTEAFFGQGTRLTVV.